This T cell receptor beta chain appears in the sequencing data of a study of cytomegalovirus exposure and HLA in healthy donors. Across the study: Approximately 85 million unique TCRs from HLA-typed donors made up an early data release. Among the approximately 380 donors who were genotyped, roughly 86% fell in the genetic ancestry cluster that is associated with self-reported Caucasian donors.

The germline V gene encodes CDR1 SGHDT and CDR2 YYEEEE. The CDR3 has 14 residues. 60 Vbeta and 13 Jbeta primers were used in PCR. Sequencing used immunoSEQ multiplex PCR; TCRdb keeps in-frame clones, though not all of them. The sample lists 110,000 or so clones, 80% occurring once. Sequenced sample: PBMCs. The source is a young man in good health and CMV-seropositive. The V gene is TRBV5-6, the J gene TRBJ2-5, with 9 bases fitting TRBD1. The J call is doubtful: the DNA matches TRBJ2-7 better. The CDR3 DNA is TGTGCCAGCAGCTCCGGGACAGGGCTCTACGAGCAGTACTTC. The encoded protein is CASSSGTGLYEQYF.